The 30 T cell receptor beta chains reported below all come from one sample, sequenced in a study of blood T cell repertoires in COVID-19. Clones were read by immunoSEQ multiplex PCR, and TCRdb kept only the in-frame ones, dropping some. The sample carries 99,000 or so clones, 75% to 90% recorded once. Source material: peripheral blood. The source of these receptors is a man aged 55 to 69 with acute or convalescent COVID-19.

The rearrangement joins TRBV19 to TRBJ1-5; the D is unclear. Trimming removed 0 bases from V and 7 bases from J, with 7 bases in between. The CDR3 contains 13 residues. Germline CDR1 is LNHDA and CDR2 is SQIVND (reference sequence). The DNA of the CDR3 is TGTGCCAGTAGTATAGATGGGCAACAGCCCCAGCATTTT. Its translation: CASSIDGQQPQHF.

The chain has TRBV12-3 or TRBV12-4 and TRBJ1-5, with unresolved D. Trimming took 3 bases from V and 5 from J, leaving 5 bases between them. The CDR3 runs to 12 residues. CDR3: CASSFEDQPQHF. CDR3 DNA: TGTGCCAGCAGTTTCGAGGATCAGCCCCAGCATTTT.

J is TRBJ1-1 and V is TRBV27; TRBD1 might be the D (6 bases). The V end lost 5 bases, the J end lost 7 bases, and 20 bases lay between the germline ends. Per the germline V gene, CDR1 is MNHEY and CDR2 is SMNVEV (reference sequence). This CDR3 is 15 amino acids long. The CDR3 DNA reads TGTGCCAGCAGTAGACCAGGGGTGGCCTTTGGTGAAGCTTTCTTT. This encodes CASSRPGVAFGEAFF.

The chain links TRBV20-1 to TRBJ2-3; D is unresolved. V lost 3 bases to trimming and J lost 3 bases, with 13 bases between them. The CDR3 sequence is 14 residues long. CDR1 and CDR2 from the germline V gene are DFQATT and SNEGSKA (reference sequence). The CDR3 loop is CSASAADVTDTQYF. The CDR3 DNA reads as TGCAGTGCTAGTGCCGCGGATGTTACAGATACGCAGTATTTT.

The chain carries TRBV19 and TRBJ1-4, with a possible D match to TRBD1 (5 bases). CDR3 length equals 13 residues. CDR1 LNHDA and CDR2 SQIVND come from the germline V gene (reference sequence). The ends were cut back, 10 bases at V and 8 bases at J, with 17 bases in the middle. The CDR3 protein is CATRAPTAEKLFF. The CDR3 DNA reads TGTGCCACCAGGGCCCCGACCGCCGAAAAACTGTTTTTT.

The rearrangement joins TRBV5-1 to TRBJ2-3; the match to TRBD1 covers 8 bases. This CDR3 region has 17 residues. Trimming removed 4 bases from V and 2 bases from J; junction bases left unmatched: 12. The germline gives CDR1 SGHRS, CDR2 YFSETQ. The CDR3 reads CASSLARTGIHTDTQYF. Here the CDR3 DNA reads TGCGCCAGCAGCCTAGCCCGGACAGGGATACACACAGATACGCAGTATTTT.

The chain uses TRBV6-5 and TRBJ2-1, with 8 positions matching TRBD2. The trim removed 10 bases at V and 5 bases at J, leaving 7 bases unmatched. Germline values: CDR1 MNHEY, CDR2 SVGAGI. This CDR3 has 13 residues. CDR3: CAILAGSDNEQFF. DNA of the CDR3: TGTGCCATTCTAGCGGGCAGCGACAATGAGCAGTTCTTC.

V and J are TRBV11-2 and TRBJ2-1, with a possible D match to TRBD2 (5 bases). The V gene lost 1 base and the J gene lost 7 bases, with 14 bases spanning the gap. This CDR3 region has 15 residues. Germline CDR1 SGHAT, CDR2 FQNNGV. CDR3 in DNA: TGTGCCAGCAGCTTAGGAGCGGCCTTTGGGAATGAGCAGTTCTTC. Protein product: CASSLGAAFGNEQFF.

This sequence joins TRBV14 and TRBJ1-6; possibly TRBD1 for D (6 bases). The CDR3 is made up of 16 amino acids. The ends were cut back, 1 base at V and 7 bases at J, with 14 bases in the middle. CDR1 SGHDN and CDR2 FVKESK come from the germline V gene. CDR3 coding DNA: TGTGCCAGCAGCCAAGTACAGGGTTTCGGGAATTCACCCCTCCACTTT. Its protein product is CASSQVQGFGNSPLHF.

The V gene is TRBV11-3, the J gene TRBJ1-1; the D gene is possibly TRBD1 (5 bases). In germline, CDR1 is SGHNT, CDR2 YENEEA. Trimming shortened V by 6 bases and J by 0 bases, and 14 bases separated the two germline ends. This CDR3 is built from 15 residues. In nucleotides, the CDR3 is TGTGCCAGCAGTGAGGACATGCTTCTGAACACTGAAGCTTTCTTT. Its translation is CASSEDMLLNTEAFF.

The rearrangement links TRBV6-7 to TRBJ1-5; D is unclear. TRBV6-7 is an ORF, and what it does is uncertain. The CDR3 extends over 20 amino acids. V was trimmed by 6 bases and J by 0 bases, leaving 27 bases between them. This CDR3 reads CASSHRAGHFTIHSNQPQHF. For the CDR3, the DNA is TGTGCCAGCAGCCACCGGGCGGGCCACTTTACAATTCATAGCAATCAGCCCCAGCATTTT.

V gene TRBV5-1 combines with J gene TRBJ2-2, with 9 bases that match TRBD1. V gave up 2 bases and J gave up 5 bases; unmatched junction bases: 4. Per germline, CDR1 SGHRS and CDR2 YFSETQ. This CDR3 contains 15 residues. The CDR3 region has the DNA TGCGCCAGCAGCTTACAGGGGGCCAAAACCGGGGAGCTGTTTTTT. Amino acid sequence: CASSLQGAKTGELFF. The whole variable domain, filled in from reference TRBV5-1 and TRBJ2-2, reads KAGVTQTPRYLIKTRGQQVTLSCSPISGHRSVSWYQQTPGQGLQFLFEYFSETQRNKGNFPGRFSGRQFSNSRSEMNVSTLELGDSALYLCASSLQGAKTGELFFGEGSRLTVL.

This chain uses TRBV6-5 with TRBJ1-1, with a possible D match to TRBD1 (6 bases). The CDR3 contains 13 residues. CDR1 is MNHEY and CDR2 is SVGAGI in the germline V gene. V was trimmed by 6 bases and J by 3 bases, leaving 11 bases between them. CDR3 region: CASSRGRDTEAFF. CDR3 nucleotides: TGTGCCAGCAGCAGGGGTAGGGACACTGAAGCTTTCTTT.

The chain employs TRBV5-3 and TRBJ1-6; the match to TRBD1 covers 7 bases. TRBV5-3 is an open reading frame, and its role is uncertain. J lost 9 bases, V lost 4 bases, and 7 bases had no gene match. This CDR3 region has 14 residues. CDR3 nucleotide sequence: TGTGCCAGAAGCAAGACAGGGTGGACTTCACCCCTCCACTTT. Protein sequence: CARSKTGWTSPLHF.

In DNA, the CDR3 is TGTGCCACCAGTGCAGGGGGCAATGGCTACACCTTC. This codes for CATSAGGNGYTF. The J gene is TRBJ1-2, the V gene TRBV24-1, with 8 bases identical to TRBD1. The trim removed 5 bases at V and 6 bases at J, leaving 1 base unmatched. Germline V lookup: CDR1 KGHDR, CDR2 SFDVKD. The CDR3 covers 12 residues.

J is TRBJ2-5 and V is TRBV5-1; 8 nucleotides align to TRBD1. Germline values: CDR1 SGHRS, CDR2 YFSETQ. CDR3 length: 14 residues. The ends lost 3 bases at V and 5 bases at J; junction bases unmatched: 6. CDR3 sequence reads: CASSSQGAWETQYF. CDR3 nucleotides: TGCGCCAGCAGCTCGCAGGGGGCTTGGGAGACCCAGTACTTC.

CDR3 sequence: CASSLVRGAGNEQFF. The CDR3 DNA reads TGTGCCAGCAGCTTGGTTAGGGGAGCGGGAAATGAGCAGTTCTTC. V gene TRBV5-4 combines with J gene TRBJ2-1; TRBD2 matches 7 bases. The CDR3 spans 15 residues. Germline V lookup: CDR1 SGHNT, CDR2 YYREEE (reference sequence). V lost 0 bases and J lost 7; bases outside the gene matches: 7.

The rearrangement links TRBV5-1 to TRBJ2-2; the match to TRBD1 covers 9 bases. Germline V gene data show CDR1 as SGHRS and CDR2 as YFSETQ. The CDR3 runs 15 residues. The ends lost 2 bases at V and 4 bases at J; junction bases unmatched: 3. The CDR3: CASSLQGAITGELFF. The CDR3 coding sequence is TGCGCCAGCAGCTTACAGGGGGCCATCACCGGGGAGCTGTTTTTT. The full variable domain, completed using reference TRBV5-1 and TRBJ2-2, is KAGVTQTPRYLIKTRGQQVTLSCSPISGHRSVSWYQQTPGQGLQFLFEYFSETQRNKGNFPGRFSGRQFSNSRSEMNVSTLELGDSALYLCASSLQGAITGELFFGEGSRLTVL.

The chain carries TRBV9 and TRBJ2-5, with D perhaps TRBD2 (7 bases). The CDR3 is made up of 16 amino acids. The V end was cut by 4 bases, the J end by 1 base, with 17 bases between. The germline gives CDR1 SGDLS, CDR2 YYNGEE. In DNA, the CDR3 is TGTGCCAGCAGCCCCACTTTTGGGGGGGCCCAAGAGACCCAGTACTTC. Translated: CASSPTFGGAQETQYF.

This clone was seen at least ten times. The same CDR3 also results from other DNA sequences found in this sample. This sequence joins TRBV5-1 and TRBJ2-3; 15 nucleotides align to TRBD2. The V gene end was trimmed by 4 bases and the J gene end by 3 bases; junction bases not matched to a gene: 3. Per germline, CDR1 SGHRS and CDR2 YFSETQ. This CDR3 spans 16 amino acids. This CDR3 is CASSDGTSGRTDTQYF. The CDR3 coding sequence is TGCGCCAGCAGCGACGGGACTAGCGGGAGGACAGATACGCAGTATTTT. The full variable domain, rest sourced from reference TRBV5-1 and TRBJ2-3, is KAGVTQTPRYLIKTRGQQVTLSCSPISGHRSVSWYQQTPGQGLQFLFEYFSETQRNKGNFPGRFSGRQFSNSRSEMNVSTLELGDSALYLCASSDGTSGRTDTQYFGPGTRLTVL.

This chain uses TRBV19 with TRBJ1-2; TRBD1 matches 8 bases. The V segment lost 6 bases and the J segment 1 base; nucleotides outside the gene matches: 7. The germline V gene has CDR1 LNHDA and CDR2 SQIVND (reference sequence). The CDR3 is made up of 15 amino acids. The CDR3 sequence is CASRRGQGGNYGYTF. The CDR3 nucleotides are TGTGCCAGTAGGAGAGGACAGGGTGGTAACTATGGCTACACCTTC.

This clone came up a few times. J is TRBJ2-7 and V is TRBV6-2 or TRBV6-3, with 8 bases fitting TRBD1. Germline trimming cut 6 bases from V and 1 base from J; bases unmatched to any gene: 8. This CDR3 is 15 amino acids long. CDR1 is MNHEY and CDR2 is SVGEGT in the germline V gene. CDR3 amino acids: CASRPGQGFSYEQYV. The CDR3 DNA reads TGTGCCAGCAGGCCTGGACAGGGTTTTTCCTACGAGCAGTACGTC.

CDR3 loop: CASRAGASHNEQFF. The CDR3 DNA reads as TGTGCCAGCAGAGCGGGAGCCAGCCACAATGAGCAGTTCTTC. The V and J genes are TRBV6-5 and TRBJ2-1; 8 bases map to TRBD2. J gave up 5 bases and V 6 bases, and 6 bases lay outside the gene matches. Per germline, CDR1 MNHEY and CDR2 SVGAGI. The CDR3 is made up of 14 amino acids.

The chain carries TRBV7-9 and TRBJ2-1; TRBD1 might be the D (5 bases). CDR1 and CDR2 (germline): SEHNR, FQNEAQ (reference sequence). The CDR3 covers 15 residues. V was pared by 2 bases and J by 5 bases, with 13 bases between. CDR3 in amino acids: CASSLFHRYDNEQFF. CDR3 sequence (DNA): TGTGCCAGCAGCTTATTTCACAGGTACGACAATGAGCAGTTCTTC.

The J gene is TRBJ2-1, the V gene TRBV28; unclear D gene. The CDR3 runs to 13 residues. Trimming pared 4 bases from V and 3 bases from J, leaving 7 bases between. Germline values: CDR1 MDHEN, CDR2 SYDVKM. The chain's CDR3 is CASSSLNYNEQFF. As DNA, the CDR3 is TGTGCCAGCAGTTCACTCAACTACAATGAGCAGTTCTTC.

V is TRBV19 and J is TRBJ1-4; 7 bases line up with TRBD1. The V gene's germline CDR1 is LNHDA and CDR2 SQIVND (reference sequence). J lost 5 bases, V lost 4 bases, and 4 bases had no gene match. The CDR3 covers 14 residues. CDR3 loop: CASSKTGLNEKLFF. The CDR3 DNA sequence: TGTGCCAGTAGTAAGACAGGGTTGAATGAAAAACTGTTTTTT.

The rearrangement joins TRBV4-1 to TRBJ1-1; D remains ambiguous. V lost 0 bases and J 3 bases, leaving 5 bases between the germline ends. The CDR3 runs to 13 residues. Germline V lookup: CDR1 MGHRA, CDR2 YSYEKL. This chain's CDR3 is CASSQDSDTEAFF. The CDR3 nucleotides read TGCGCCAGCAGCCAAGATTCCGACACTGAAGCTTTCTTT.

The table lists this clone with a few counts. The chain recombines TRBV7-8 with TRBJ1-6; a possible D gene is TRBD1 (5 bases). CDR1 and CDR2 (germline): SGHVS, FQNEAQ. Trimming left V 5 bases short and J 7 bases short, with 18 bases between. This CDR3 spans 16 amino acids. Here the CDR3 reads CASSPYLAGRNSPLHF. DNA of the CDR3: TGTGCCAGCAGCCCCTACCTGGCAGGGCGAAATTCACCCCTCCACTTT. The variable domain in full, with the rest retrieved from reference TRBV7-8 and TRBJ1-6, is GAGVSQSPRYKVAKRGQDVALRCDPISGHVSLFWYQQALGQGPEFLTYFQNEAQLDKSGLPSDRFFAERPEGSVSTLKIQRTQQEDSAVYLCASSPYLAGRNSPLHFGNGTRLTVT.

The chain is built from TRBV9 and TRBJ1-1; 9 positions agree with TRBD1. CDR1 and CDR2 from the germline V gene are SGDLS and YYNGEE. J lost 4 bases, V lost 1 base, and 8 bases had no gene match. The CDR3 covers 16 residues. The CDR3 nucleotides read TGTGCCAGCAGCGTAAGCCCAGGACAGGGGATCACTGAAGCTTTCTTT. Its protein is CASSVSPGQGITEAFF.

The rearrangement uses TRBV30 and TRBJ2-3; 9 positions agree with TRBD1. The V gene's germline CDR1 is GTSNPN and CDR2 SVGIG (reference sequence). J lost 1 base, V lost 0 bases, and 5 bases had no gene match. CDR3 length equals 16 residues. CDR3 sequence reads: CAWSVPRTGGTDTQYF. The CDR3 region has the DNA TGTGCCTGGAGTGTACCAAGGACAGGGGGCACAGATACGCAGTATTTT.